The 32 T cell receptor beta chains given below trace back to one sample, sequenced in a study of T-cell memory formation after mild COVID-19. One entry per CDR3 protein, called by TCRdb with MiXCR from the 5' RACE reads. This table has about 200,000 distinct CDR3 sequences, around 9.1% appearing once. What was sequenced was PBMCs or a T cell subset sorted from them (not recorded which). Source of these receptors: a man between 18 and 35 years old who had mild COVID-19 (a few samples of this study predate the infection). Cell type and time point are not known.

This clonotype was detected only a few times. The rearrangement links TRBV7-2 to TRBJ1-1; D possibly corresponds to TRBD1 (5 bases). The CDR3 runs 14 residues. CDR1 SGHTA and CDR2 FQGNSA come from the germline V gene. V gave up 5 bases and J gave up 0 bases, with 10 bases separating them. The CDR3 region has the DNA TGTGCCAGCAGCCCGACAGCGATGAACACTGAAGCTTTCTTT. Its protein is CASSPTAMNTEAFF.

This clonotype was seen repeatedly, ten times or more. The chain is built from TRBV2 and TRBJ2-7; D is unclear. The CDR3 has 13 residues. Germline lookup yields CDR1 SNHLY and CDR2 FYNNEI. V was cut by 5 bases and J by 3 bases, with 11 bases left in between. CDR3 DNA sequence: TGTGCCAGCAGTCTTACCGAAAACTACGAGCAGTACTTC. Amino acid sequence: CASSLTENYEQYF.

This clonotype was found a few times. This chain connects TRBV4-3 to TRBJ2-3; 7 nucleotides match TRBD2. V dropped 3 bases and J dropped 6; count of bases not matched to a gene: 12. CDR1 LGHNA and CDR2 YSLEER come from the germline V gene. There are 16 residues in the CDR3. CDR3 sequence: CASSHLERGIGDTQYF. DNA of the CDR3: TGCGCCAGCAGCCATCTGGAGCGGGGAATAGGGGATACGCAGTATTTT.

J is TRBJ2-5 and V is TRBV7-2; 12 nucleotides match TRBD2. The ends lost 5 bases at V and 7 bases at J; junction bases unmatched: 8. The CDR3 sequence is 15 residues long. CDR1 SGHTA and CDR2 FQGNSA come from the germline V gene. This chain's CDR3 is CASSPTSGGKVTQYF. The DNA for the CDR3 is TGTGCCAGCAGCCCCACTAGCGGGGGGAAGGTGACCCAGTACTTC.

The V gene is TRBV4-1, the J gene TRBJ2-5; D is undetermined. CDR1 MGHRA and CDR2 YSYEKL come from the germline V gene. The ends were cut back, 0 bases at V and 4 bases at J, with 9 bases in the middle. The CDR3 has 14 residues. The chain's CDR3 is CASSQERTVETQYF. DNA of the CDR3: TGCGCCAGCAGCCAAGAAAGGACGGTAGAGACCCAGTACTTC.

This clonotype was seen only a few times. V gene TRBV27 combines with J gene TRBJ1-1; D is ambiguous. V lost 6 bases and J 1 base, leaving 12 bases between the germline ends. CDR1 MNHEY and CDR2 SMNVEV come from the germline V gene (reference sequence). The CDR3 runs 14 residues. The chain's CDR3 is CASSPRWGNTEAFF. In DNA form, the CDR3 reads TGTGCCAGCAGCCCACGGTGGGGGAACACTGAAGCTTTCTTT.

This clonotype was seen more than once but under ten times. The chain is built from TRBV7-2 and TRBJ2-7; 8 bases are shared with TRBD1. After removal of 4 bases from V and 3 bases from J, the junction contained 5 bases not matched to a gene. CDR1 and CDR2 (germline): SGHTA, FQGNSA. The CDR3 has 14 residues. In nucleotides, the CDR3 is TGTGCCAGCAGCTCGCAGGGGGCGGTCTACGAGCAGTACTTC. This sequence encodes CASSSQGAVYEQYF.

This clonotype came up a few times. The rearrangement links TRBV4-3 to TRBJ1-1; D unclear. CDR1 is LGHNA, CDR2 YSLEER, per germline. This CDR3 is built from 14 residues. Trimming stripped 1 base from V and 3 bases from J, with 9 bases between. The chain's CDR3 is CASSQGVLDTEAFF. DNA for the CDR3: TGCGCCAGCAGCCAAGGGGTATTGGACACTGAAGCTTTCTTT.

This sequence joins TRBV5-1 and TRBJ2-2, with TRBD1 matching 8 bases. The CDR3 is 14 amino acids. Germline loops: CDR1 SGHRS, CDR2 YFSETQ. V trimming: 4 bases; J trimming: 1 base; junction bases outside the gene matches: 0. CDR3 sequence reads: CASSGQGNTGELFF. CDR3 nucleotide sequence: TGCGCCAGCAGCGGACAGGGGAACACCGGGGAGCTGTTTTTT.

This clonotype was detected ten times or more. The V call is TRBV7-2, the J call TRBJ1-5, with D possibly being TRBD1 (5 bases). Germline V gene lookup returns CDR1 SGHTA and CDR2 FQGNSA. The V end was cut by 0 bases, the J end by 5 bases, with 5 bases between. This CDR3 spans 13 amino acids. CDR3 sequence (DNA): TGTGCCAGCAGCTTAGCCAGGGATCAGCCCCAGCATTTT. It encodes CASSLARDQPQHF.

This clonotype was observed many times. This chain links TRBV5-1 with TRBJ2-7, with TRBD1 identical over 10 bases. Germline V gene lookup returns CDR1 SGHRS and CDR2 YFSETQ. The CDR3 runs to 13 residues. V dropped 4 bases and J dropped 6; count of bases not matched to a gene: 4. CDR3 sequence reads: CASSKGDRGEQYV. CDR3 nucleotides: TGCGCCAGCAGCAAGGGGGACAGGGGCGAGCAGTACGTC.

This clonotype was observed a handful of times. The V call is TRBV12-3 or TRBV12-4, the J call TRBJ1-4; no firm D call. Trimming cost V 3 bases and J 2 bases, with 7 bases left between them. There are 14 residues in the CDR3. The chain's CDR3 is CASSFGGTNEKLFF. The CDR3 DNA follows: TGTGCCAGCAGTTTCGGAGGGACTAATGAAAAACTGTTTTTT.

This clonotype was seen more than once but under ten times. This chain links TRBV12-3 or TRBV12-4 with TRBJ1-1, with a possible D match to TRBD1 (6 bases). Trimming shortened V by 6 bases and J by 1 base, and 15 bases separated the two germline ends. This CDR3 contains 15 residues. The CDR3 is CASRSTGLPNTEAFF. The DNA for the CDR3 is TGTGCCAGCAGGTCGACAGGTCTCCCGAACACTGAAGCTTTCTTT.

A few counts support this clonotype. The V and J genes are TRBV5-5 and TRBJ1-5; D gene ambiguous. CDR1 and CDR2 from the germline V gene are SGHKS and YYEKEE (reference sequence). V lost 0 bases and J 5 bases, leaving 12 bases between the germline ends. The CDR3 spans 15 residues. Here the CDR3 reads CASSLDQKPYQPQHF. CDR3 sequence (DNA): TGTGCCAGCAGCTTGGACCAGAAGCCTTATCAGCCCCAGCATTTT.

In this sample, this clonotype turned up a few times. The chain couples TRBV9 to TRBJ1-2; D uncertain. Germline V lookup: CDR1 SGDLS, CDR2 YYNGEE. V lost 0 bases, J lost 4 bases, and 10 bases lay in between. The length of the CDR3 is 14 residues. The CDR3 sequence: CASSVAGEGYGYTF. CDR3 bases: TGTGCCAGCAGCGTAGCGGGTGAAGGCTATGGCTACACCTTC.

V usage is TRBV6-5 and J usage is TRBJ1-6, with D unresolved. CDR3 length: 12 amino acids. Germline CDR1 reads MNHEY; CDR2 reads SVGAGI. Trimming took 6 bases from V and 12 from J, leaving 12 bases between them. CDR3 amino acids: CASRDTSRPLHF. CDR3 sequence (DNA): TGTGCCAGCAGAGACACTTCGAGACCCCTCCACTTT.

This clonotype appeared a few times. V usage is TRBV18 and J usage is TRBJ2-6, with TRBD1 identical over 7 bases. The V and J ends lost 0 bases and 2 bases, in that order; junction bases with no gene match: 7. Germline assignment: CDR1 KGHSH and CDR2 LQKENI. This CDR3 spans 18 amino acids. The CDR3 spells CASSPPGQIFPGANVLTF. The CDR3 DNA sequence: TGTGCCAGCTCACCACCGGGACAGATTTTTCCTGGGGCCAACGTCCTGACTTTC.

About this clonotype itself: This CDR3 is missing its conserved last phenylalanine or tryptophan, likely due to a read error. This chain joins TRBV2 and TRBJ1-4; TRBD1 agrees at 8 bases. The CDR3 sequence is 15 residues long. The trim removed 6 bases at V and 3 bases at J, leaving 6 bases unmatched. Looked up from germline, CDR1 is SNHLY and CDR2 is FYNNEI. This CDR3 is CASRDRGSANEKLFY. CDR3 DNA: TGTGCCAGCAGAGACAGGGGATCGGCTAATGAAAAACTGTTTTAT.

CDR3 in amino acids: CASSVGGRSTDTQYF. CDR3 nucleotides: TGTGCCAGCAGCGTAGGCGGCAGGAGCACAGATACGCAGTATTTT. The chain has TRBV9 and TRBJ2-3; the D is unclear. V gave up 0 bases and J gave up 0 bases, with 8 bases separating them. Germline assignment: CDR1 SGDLS and CDR2 YYNGEE. The CDR3 spans 15 residues. Drawing the rest from reference TRBV9 and TRBJ2-3, the complete variable domain is DSGVTQTPKHLITATGQRVTLRCSPRSGDLSVYWYQQSLDQGLQFLIQYYNGEERAKGNILERFSAQQFPDLHSELNLSSLELGDSALYFCASSVGGRSTDTQYFGPGTRLTVL.

The chain combines TRBV7-9 with TRBJ1-1, with D unresolved. V shed 8 bases and J shed 4 bases, with 14 bases lying between them. The CDR3 is made up of 13 amino acids. Per germline, CDR1 SEHNR and CDR2 FQNEAQ (reference sequence). The CDR3 sequence: CASGLYEGTEAFF. The CDR3 nucleotides read TGTGCCAGCGGGCTCTACGAGGGCACTGAAGCTTTCTTT.

Ten or more counts support this clonotype. The rearrangement links TRBV7-6 to TRBJ2-5, with unresolved D. The CDR3 length is 14 residues. Germline CDR1 and CDR2: SGHVS and FNYEAQ. Trimming pared 0 bases from V and 5 bases from J, leaving 10 bases between. The CDR3 sequence: CASSLAQKSETQYF. CDR3 nucleotides: TGTGCCAGCAGCTTAGCGCAGAAATCGGAGACCCAGTACTTC.

V gene TRBV5-1 combines with J gene TRBJ2-1; 8 nucleotides line up with TRBD2. Germline CDR1 is SGHRS and CDR2 is YFSETQ. After removal of 2 bases from V and 0 bases from J, the junction contained 4 bases not matched to a gene. The CDR3 totals 16 residues. The CDR3 is CASSFAGTSSYNEQFF. In DNA, the CDR3 is TGCGCCAGCAGCTTTGCCGGGACTAGCTCCTACAATGAGCAGTTCTTC. The whole variable domain, filled in from reference TRBV5-1 and TRBJ2-1, reads KAGVTQTPRYLIKTRGQQVTLSCSPISGHRSVSWYQQTPGQGLQFLFEYFSETQRNKGNFPGRFSGRQFSNSRSEMNVSTLELGDSALYLCASSFAGTSSYNEQFFGPGTRLTVL.

The table lists this clonotype with a few counts. V and J are TRBV20-1 and TRBJ2-5; D is possibly TRBD1 or TRBD2 (5 bases each). Germline-derived CDR1 and CDR2 are DFQATT and SNEGSKA (reference sequence). V was shortened by 5 bases and J by 2 bases, with 12 bases between the two germline ends. This CDR3 contains 13 residues. In DNA form, the CDR3 reads TGCAGTGCTCCCACGGGGACGCAAGAGACCCAGTACTTC. It codes for CSAPTGTQETQYF.

This clonotype was counted only a few times. The rearrangement links TRBV7-2 to TRBJ2-3; possible D gene TRBD2, 5 bases. The V end lost 1 base, the J end lost 0 bases, and 11 bases lay between the germline ends. Germline lookup yields CDR1 SGHTA and CDR2 FQGNSA. This CDR3 is built from 16 residues. The CDR3 coding sequence is TGTGCCAGCAGCTTAGTGTCCGGGATCAGCACAGATACGCAGTATTTT. Its protein is CASSLVSGISTDTQYF.

V usage is TRBV12-3 or TRBV12-4 and J usage is TRBJ2-3; no reliable D call. The CDR3 sequence is 13 residues long. V gave up 7 bases and J gave up 3 bases, with 11 bases separating them. In DNA, the CDR3 is TGTGCCAGCAATAACCCTTATACAGATACGCAGTATTTT. Encoded protein: CASNNPYTDTQYF.

The chain couples TRBV18 to TRBJ2-2; a possible D gene is TRBD1 (5 bases). The V gene lost 2 bases and the J gene lost 1 base, with 11 bases spanning the gap. In germline, CDR1 is KGHSH, CDR2 LQKENI. The CDR3 contains 16 residues. CDR3 sequence (DNA): TGTGCCAGCTCACCAGAACAGGCGCAGAACACCGGGGAGCTGTTTTTT. The encoded protein is CASSPEQAQNTGELFF.

The rearrangement joins TRBV18 to TRBJ1-2, with D perhaps TRBD1 (5 bases). The germline V and J ends were trimmed by 3 bases and 0 bases, with 11 bases remaining between them. CDR3 length equals 15 residues. Germline CDR1 KGHSH, CDR2 LQKENI. This CDR3 is CASSPMQGANYGYTF. In DNA form, the CDR3 reads TGTGCCAGCTCACCGATGCAGGGAGCTAACTATGGCTACACCTTC.

This clonotype has just a few counts. This rearrangement joins TRBV20-1 to TRBJ1-2, with 9 bases aligning to TRBD1. V trimming: 4 bases; J trimming: 1 base; junction bases outside the gene matches: 7. This CDR3 is 15 amino acids long. Germline V gene lookup returns CDR1 DFQATT and CDR2 SNEGSKA (reference sequence). The CDR3 region is CSAIGTGMGNYGYTF. DNA for the CDR3: TGCAGTGCTATAGGGACAGGGATGGGTAACTATGGCTACACCTTC.

V usage is TRBV4-1 and J usage is TRBJ1-5; D ambiguous. Trimming cost V 4 bases and J 6 bases, with 13 bases left between them. The CDR3 covers 14 residues. Germline CDR1 is MGHRA and CDR2 is YSYEKL. CDR3 protein: CASSLRAEGQPQHF. The CDR3 nucleotides read TGCGCCAGCAGCCTCCGGGCGGAAGGTCAGCCCCAGCATTTT.

This clonotype was observed a few times. This sequence joins TRBV19 and TRBJ1-5; 8 bases align to TRBD1. Germline CDR1 and CDR2: LNHDA and SQIVND (reference sequence). J was trimmed by 6 bases and V by 8 bases; bases with no gene match: 6. The CDR3 spans 13 residues. CDR3 residues: CASGDRSGQPQHF. The CDR3 DNA sequence: TGTGCCAGTGGGGACAGGAGCGGTCAGCCCCAGCATTTT.

The chain uses TRBV19 and TRBJ2-2; 12 nucleotides line up with TRBD2. CDR1 LNHDA and CDR2 SQIVND come from the germline V gene (reference sequence). Germline trimming cut 6 bases from V and 4 bases from J; bases unmatched to any gene: 3. CDR3 length: 15 residues. The CDR3, as DNA: TGTGCCAGTAGAAGGACTAGCGGGGCCACCGGGGAGCTGTTTTTT. This codes for CASRRTSGATGELFF.

This clonotype showed up just a few times. This rearrangement joins TRBV28 to TRBJ1-6; D ambiguous. The CDR3 is 13 amino acids. The germline V gene encodes CDR1 MDHEN and CDR2 SYDVKM. V was cut by 5 bases and J by 7 bases, with 9 bases left in between. This CDR3 is CASSPHWNSPLHF. CDR3 nucleotides: TGTGCCAGCAGTCCACATTGGAATTCACCCCTCCACTTT.